This TCR beta chain derives from a study of T cells after yellow fever vaccination. Study-wide results and caveats: Post-booster repertoires contained most primary-vaccination clones again (roughly 95% CD4, 85% to 90% CD8).

Concerning this clonotype itself: The antigen remains undetermined.

From germline, CDR1 is SGHAT and CDR2 FQDESV (reference sequence). The CDR3 loop spans 14 amino acids. The germline V and J ends were trimmed by 6 bases and 2 bases, with 13 bases remaining between them. TCRdb analysed the 5' RACE reads with MiXCR anew, one entry per CDR3 protein. Of some 500,000 distinct CDR3 sequences listed, approximately 15% are singletons. The specimen was PBMCs, collected on the day of the yellow fever booster vaccination. The rearrangement uses TRBV11-1 and TRBJ2-5, with D hard to call. The clonotype originates from a man aged 30 to 39 who received the YFV17D yellow fever vaccine. CDR3 residues: CASRPRRNQETQYF. The CDR3, as DNA: TGTGCCAGCAGGCCCAGGCGGAATCAAGAGACCCAGTACTTC.